This T cell receptor beta chain originates from a study of CD8 T cells in Susac syndrome. Study-level information: Patients with Susac syndrome were therapy-naive, on corticosteroids, or on intravenous immunoglobulin alone at the time that blood was drawn.

RNA amounts of about 0.5 to 1 ug underwent reverse transcription with random hexamers. TCR beta CDR3 was amplified by immunoSEQ covering 54 Vbeta and 13 Jbeta. One entry per CDR3 protein results from TCRdb running MiXCR on the immunoSEQ multiplex PCR reads. The sample consists of approximately 190,000 distinct CDR3 sequences, roughly 94% of them appearing once. With respect to this clonotype: No antigen is known for it.

Study findings and constraints: Clonal expansion of CD8+ cells in Susac peaked in TEMRA cells (and in active patients).

V shed 7 bases and J shed 2 bases, with 15 bases lying between them. This CDR3 is built from 13 residues. Germline CDR1 DFQATT, CDR2 SNEGSKA (reference sequence). This chain uses TRBV20-1 with TRBJ2-7, with TRBD2 as a possible D gene (6 bases). The sequenced material came from CD8+ T cells from PBMCs. This receptor was taken from a human donor with Susac syndrome. In DNA, the CDR3 is TGCAGTGGCACGGTCCTAGCGACCTACGAGCAGTACTTC. Protein sequence: CSGTVLATYEQYF.